A selection of T cell receptor beta chains follows, all from one sample in a study of control samples from healthy donors and cancer patients. TCRdb's copy holds only in-frame clones and misses some; the assay was immunoSEQ multiplex PCR. This table has approximately 100,000 clones, about nine tenths appearing once. Sequencing was performed on blood. These receptors were collected from a human donor in good health. The donor label of this sample is uncertain. CDR3s include the opening cysteine and the closing phenylalanine or tryptophan. The D gene is left open where the match is weak. For some rows the clone size is stated as once, few or many, or as a class when expanded; others skip it.

TRBD1 TRBJ1-4 NA TRBV7-9 CASSPGDRDEKLFF TGTGCCAGCAGCCCTGGTGACAGGGATGAAAAACTGTTTTTT
TRBD1 TRBJ1-5 NA TRBV12-5 CASGEQGGGQPQHF TGTGCTAGTGGTGAACAGGGGGGGGGTCAGCCCCAGCATTTT
NA TRBJ1-2 NA TRBV19 CASSIKPREDGYTF TGTGCCAGTAGTATAAAACCCCGCGAGGACGGCTACACCTTC
NA TRBJ1-5 NA TRBV29-1 CSVEVCQPQHF TGCAGCGTTGAAGTTTGTCAGCCCCAGCATTTT
NA TRBJ1-1 NA TRBV3-1/TRBV3-2 CASSQASSVTEAFF TGTGCCAGCAGCCAAGCATCGAGCGTCACTGAAGCTTTCTTT
NA TRBJ2-5 NA TRBV11-2 CASSFSNQETQYF TGTGCCAGCAGCTTTAGTAACCAAGAGACCCAGTACTTC
TRBD1 TRBJ1-4 NA TRBV7-9 CASSLGSGGTGDEKLFF TGTGCCAGCAGCTTAGGTTCTGGGGGGACAGGGGATGAAAAACTGTTTTTT
TRBD2 TRBJ2-3 NA TRBV7-3 CASRLRGGTDTQYF TGTGCCAGCAGACTCCGGGGGGGAACAGATACGCAGTATTTT
NA TRBJ2-2 NA TRBV5-1 CASRDDPTGELFF TGCGCCAGCAGAGATGACCCCACCGGGGAGCTGTTTTTT
NA TRBJ2-1 NA TRBV9 CASSVVGRDYNEQFF TGTGCCAGCAGCGTAGTTGGTCGGGACTACAATGAGCAGTTCTTC
NA TRBJ1-3 once TRBV19 CASSETRDTIYF TGTGCCAGTAGTGAGACCCGGGACACCATATATTTT
NA TRBJ1-3 once TRBV5-1 CASSLRSGAGNTIYF TGCGCCAGCAGCCTCAGGTCTGGGGCTGGAAACACCATATATTTT
TRBD1 TRBJ2-1 NA TRBV19 CASSRGTYNEQFF TGTGCCAGTAGCAGGGGGACATACAATGAGCAGTTCTTC
TRBD1 TRBJ1-4 NA TRBV10-3 CAISELQGREKLFF TGTGCCATCAGTGAGTTACAGGGGCGGGAAAAACTGTTTTTT
NA TRBJ2-1 NA TRBV9 CASSVSPAGEQFF TGTGCCAGCAGCGTATCTCCCGCCGGTGAGCAGTTCTTC
NA TRBJ1-2 NA TRBV27 CASSPTAAHGYTF TGTGCCAGCAGTCCCACGGCGGCCCATGGCTACACCTTC
NA TRBJ2-6 NA TRBV5-4 CASSTRGTGANVLTF TGTGCCAGCAGCACCCGGGGGACTGGGGCCAACGTCCTGACTTTC
NA TRBJ1-4 NA TRBV21-1 CASMTATNEKLFF TGTGCCAGCATGACTGCAACTAATGAAAAACTGTTTTTT
NA TRBJ1-6 NA TRBV19 CASSSPGLDSPLHF TGTGCCAGTAGCTCGCCAGGGCTGGATTCACCCCTCCACTTT
TRBD1 TRBJ1-5 NA TRBV3-1/TRBV3-2 CASSNRDRGGPQHF TGTGCCAGCAGCAACCGGGACAGGGGAGGGCCCCAGCATTTT
TRBD1 TRBJ2-1 NA TRBV19 CASSKRTGFSYNEQFF TGTGCCAGTAGTAAGAGGACAGGATTCTCCTACAATGAGCAGTTCTTC
NA TRBJ1-4 once TRBV3-1/TRBV3-2 CASSPGTRVDEKLFF TGTGCCAGCAGCCCAGGAACGCGGGTAGATGAAAAACTGTTTTTT
NA TRBJ1-1 NA TRBV10-3 CAISFTYWGVPNTEAFF TGTGCCATCAGTTTCACGTATTGGGGGGTCCCTAACACTGAAGCTTTCTTT
NA TRBJ1-5 NA TRBV5-1 CASSLDAEYQPQHF TGCGCCAGCAGCTTGGATGCGGAGTATCAGCCCCAGCATTTT
NA TRBJ1-4 NA TRBV23-1 CASSQGDYQISLNEKLFF TGCGCCAGCAGTCAAGGGGACTACCAAATCTCCCTGAATGAAAAACTGTTTTTT
NA TRBJ1-1 NA TRBV7-9 CASSFESATEAFF TGTGCCAGCAGCTTCGAGTCCGCCACTGAAGCTTTCTTT
NA TRBJ1-4 NA TRBV14 CASSWGQAKREKLFF TGTGCCAGCAGCTGGGGACAAGCAAAGCGTGAAAAACTGTTTTTT
NA TRBJ2-3 NA TRBV2 CASSRTDTQYF TGTGCCAGCAGTCGCACAGATACGCAGTATTTT
TRBD2 TRBJ2-1 NA TRBV5-6 CASSLPTSGVYNEQFF TGTGCCAGCAGCTTGCCTACTAGCGGGGTCTACAATGAGCAGTTCTTC
NA TRBJ2-3 once TRBV4-1 CASSHPGDTQYF TGCGCCAGCAGCCACCCCGGAGATACGCAGTATTTT
TRBD1 TRBJ1-5 NA TRBV10-3 CATGQGAGSNQPQHF TGTGCCACCGGACAGGGGGCAGGAAGCAATCAGCCCCAGCATTTT
TRBD1 TRBJ1-1 NA TRBV24-1 CATRGTANTEAFF TGTGCCACCAGGGGGACAGCCAACACTGAAGCTTTCTTT
NA TRBJ1-5 NA TRBV19 CASSLQGLLSNQPQHF TGTGCCAGTAGTCTTCAGGGCCTCCTAAGCAATCAGCCCCAGCATTTT
TRBD2 TRBJ2-5 NA TRBV6-2/TRBV6-3 CASSPAGGRETQYF TGTGCCAGCAGCCCAGCGGGGGGGCGGGAGACCCAGTACTTC
NA TRBJ2-2 NA TRBV7-2 CASSFGTPNTGKLFF TGTGCCAGCAGCTTTGGGACACCAAACACCGGGAAGCTGTTTTTT
NA TRBJ2-1 NA TRBV28 CASSMGPDNEQFF TGTGCCAGCAGTATGGGCCCGGACAATGAGCAGTTCTTC